This T cell receptor beta chain was profiled in a study of blood T cells in healthy people across ages. The length of the CDR3 is 17 residues. V lost 5 bases to trimming and J lost 0 bases; unmatched junction nucleotides: 6. Looked up from germline, CDR1 is SGHNT and CDR2 is YENEEA. The authors extracted at least 6 micrograms of total RNA per sample. PCR was performed a second time for about 6 to 12 cycles using a sample-barcoded 5' primer and a J-beta primer mix. TCRdb independently ran MiXCR on the 5' RACE reads; one entry per CDR3 protein. The data show about 780,000 distinct CDR3 sequences, more than 35% seen once.

V is TRBV11-3 and J is TRBJ2-2; 10 bases line up with TRBD1. The source material was blood. The clonotype comes from an elderly man in good health. CDR3 sequence: CASSLRTGGANTGELFF. The CDR3 DNA is TGTGCCAGCAGCCTCCGGACAGGGGGGGCGAACACCGGGGAGCTGTTTTTT.